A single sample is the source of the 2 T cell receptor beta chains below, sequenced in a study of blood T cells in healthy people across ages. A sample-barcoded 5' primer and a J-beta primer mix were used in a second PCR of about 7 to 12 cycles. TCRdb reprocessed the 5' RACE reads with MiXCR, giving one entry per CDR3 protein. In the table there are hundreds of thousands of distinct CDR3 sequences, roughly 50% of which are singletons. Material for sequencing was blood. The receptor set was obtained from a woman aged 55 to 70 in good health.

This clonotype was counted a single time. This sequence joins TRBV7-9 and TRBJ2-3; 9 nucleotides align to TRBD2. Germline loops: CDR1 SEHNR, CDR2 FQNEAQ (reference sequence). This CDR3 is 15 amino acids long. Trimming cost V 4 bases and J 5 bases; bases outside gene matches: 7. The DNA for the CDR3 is TGTGCCAGCAGCTATGGCGGGAGGGCCGGAGATACGCAGTATTTT. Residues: CASSYGGRAGDTQYF.

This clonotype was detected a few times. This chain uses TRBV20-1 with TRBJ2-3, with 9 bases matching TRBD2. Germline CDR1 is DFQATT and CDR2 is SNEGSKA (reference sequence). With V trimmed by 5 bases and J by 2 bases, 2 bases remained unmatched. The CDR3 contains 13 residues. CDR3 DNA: TGCAGTGCTGGGACTAGCAACACAGATACGCAGTATTTT. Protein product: CSAGTSNTDTQYF.